This T cell receptor (beta chain) was sequenced in a study of CD8+ T cells in alopecia areata. The treatment: oral pan-JAK inhibitor, 5-10 mg twice daily. Extracted RNA was reverse transcribed, and the resulting cDNA served as sequencing template. The protocol was immunoSEQ multiplex PCR, while the TCRdb copy is restricted to in-frame clones and leaves out a portion. The data show over 150,000 clones, approximately 60% seen once. Germline CDR1 and CDR2: SQVTM and ANQGSEA. The CDR3 extends over 13 amino acids. Losses at the gene ends were 1 base for V and 11 bases for J; bases not matched to a gene: 7. This clone has just a few counts.

The chain links TRBV29-1 to TRBJ2-3, with 9 bases matching TRBD1. The TCR comes from a human donor with alopecia areata. Sequences were derived from CD4+ T cells sorted from blood, sampled at week 24, from a patient treated with tofacitinib. The CDR3 region has the DNA TGCAGCGTTGAAGTGACAGGGGGTAGCATGCAGTATTTT. Protein sequence: CSVEVTGGSMQYF.